The next 24 T cell receptor beta chains were all read from a single sample in a study of beta chain features in type 1 diabetes. Reverse transcription of all isolated RNA meant that expressed TCRB transcripts were sequenced. Sequencing used immunoSEQ multiplex PCR; TCRdb keeps in-frame clones, though not all of them. The data hold 970,000 or so clones, with roughly 16% observed a single time. Sequencing input: naive CD4+ T cells from blood. Receptors were obtained from a woman aged 18-29 years in good health.

This chain links TRBV25-1 with TRBJ1-1; D not certain. The CDR3 sequence is 13 residues long. The V gene lost 5 bases and the J gene lost 1 base, with 8 bases spanning the gap. Germline loops: CDR1 MGHDK, CDR2 SYGVNS. For the CDR3, the DNA is TGTGCCAGCAGTTCTCACAAGAACACTGAAGCTTTCTTT. Translated, it gives CASSSHKNTEAFF.

The chain carries TRBV29-1 and TRBJ2-3; D possibly corresponds to TRBD1 (5 bases). CDR3 length equals 13 residues. V was cut by 1 base and J by 1 base, with 6 bases left in between. Germline loops: CDR1 SQVTM, CDR2 ANQGSEA. The CDR3, as DNA: TGCAGCGTTGAAGGGGGCGGCACAGATACGCAGTATTTT. Translating it yields CSVEGGGTDTQYF.

This clone occurred a few times. The chain recombines TRBV11-2 with TRBJ1-5; 7 bases are a match to TRBD1. CDR3 length equals 15 residues. Germline V gene data show CDR1 as SGHAT and CDR2 as FQNNGV. V shed 1 base and J 5 bases; nucleotides not matched to a gene: 5. This chain's CDR3 is CASSLGTGDYQPQHF. The CDR3 coding sequence is TGTGCCAGCAGCTTAGGTACAGGGGATTATCAGCCCCAGCATTTT.

V and J are TRBV28 and TRBJ2-1; D call uncertain. Trimming removed 5 bases at V and 12 bases at J, with 26 bases between. This CDR3 is built from 16 residues. Germline V gene data show CDR1 as MDHEN and CDR2 as SYDVKM. This chain's CDR3 is CASSLSPAASTIVQFF. DNA of the CDR3: TGTGCCAGCAGTCTCTCCCCAGCAGCATCTACAATTGTGCAGTTCTTC.

The chain links TRBV25-1 to TRBJ1-2; a weak D match, TRBD1 (6 bases). Trimming left V 3 bases short and J 3 bases short, with 17 bases between. From germline, CDR1 is MGHDK and CDR2 SYGVNS. CDR3 length: 16 residues. The CDR3 loop is CASSDPNRVLDYGYTF. CDR3 sequence (DNA): TGTGCCAGCAGTGATCCCAACAGGGTACTCGACTATGGCTACACCTTC.

This clone appeared a few times. The chain is built from TRBV10-3 and TRBJ2-1; 11 bases line up with TRBD2. V was clipped by 1 base and J by 5 bases; unmatched bases: 13. Germline V gene lookup returns CDR1 ENHRY and CDR2 SYGVKD. This CDR3 is 19 amino acids long. CDR3 protein: CAISEFQGASGRYNNEQFF. In DNA, the CDR3 is TGTGCCATCAGTGAGTTCCAGGGGGCTAGCGGGAGGTACAACAATGAGCAGTTCTTC.

Details on this clone: The sample holds other DNA sequences that translate to the same CDR3. The chain joins TRBV7-9 to TRBJ2-7; unclear D gene. The V end was cut by 5 bases, the J end by 0 bases, with 11 bases between. In germline, CDR1 is SEHNR, CDR2 FQNEAQ (reference sequence). The CDR3 consists of 14 residues. CDR3 coding DNA: TGTGCCAGCAGCCTAGTCCCCAGCTCCTACGAGCAGTACTTC. It specifies CASSLVPSSYEQYF. The full variable domain, rest sourced from reference TRBV7-9 and TRBJ2-7, is DTGVSQNPRHKITKRGQNVTFRCDPISEHNRLYWYRQTLGQGPEFLTYFQNEAQLEKSRLLSDRFSAERPKGSFSTLEIQRTEQGDSAMYLCASSLVPSSYEQYFGPGTRLTVT.

The chain employs TRBV7-2 and TRBJ2-7, with D perhaps matching TRBD1 (6 bases). The length of the CDR3 is 16 residues. CDR1 is SGHTA, CDR2 FQGNSA, per germline. V lost 1 base and J 7 bases, leaving 20 bases between the germline ends. The DNA for the CDR3 is TGTGCCAGCAGCTTAGAATCAGGGGTCAGGACGGGAGAGCAGTACTTC. Its translation is CASSLESGVRTGEQYF.

The chain joins TRBV4-1 to TRBJ2-5; tentatively, D is TRBD1 (6 bases). From germline, CDR1 is MGHRA and CDR2 YSYEKL. CDR3 length: 15 amino acids. Trimming shortened V by 0 bases and J by 5 bases, and 13 bases separated the two germline ends. The CDR3 region is CASSQDWGTRETQYF. The CDR3 DNA reads as TGCGCCAGCAGCCAAGATTGGGGGACACGGGAGACCCAGTACTTC.

The rearrangement joins TRBV5-6 to TRBJ2-5; 10 nucleotides agree with TRBD2. CDR3 length: 15 amino acids. Trimming removed 4 bases from V and 5 bases from J; junction bases left unmatched: 8. Germline CDR1 is SGHDT and CDR2 is YYEEEE. CDR3 in amino acids: CASSRLGTSVETQYF. In nucleotides, the CDR3 is TGTGCCAGCAGCCGATTAGGGACTAGCGTTGAGACCCAGTACTTC.

The chain links TRBV7-3 to TRBJ2-5, with 7 bases lining up with TRBD2. J lost 2 bases, V lost 1 base, and 4 bases had no gene match. The length of the CDR3 is 15 residues. The germline V gene encodes CDR1 SGHTA and CDR2 FQGTGA. The DNA of the CDR3 is TGTGCCAGCAGCTTAAGCGGGAGTACGCAAGAGACCCAGTACTTC. Residues: CASSLSGSTQETQYF.

The genes are TRBV9 and TRBJ2-2; a weak D match, TRBD2 (6 bases). The germline CDR1 and CDR2 sequences are SGDLS and YYNGEE. There are 17 residues in the CDR3. V was clipped by 3 bases and J by 3 bases, with 18 bases between them. The CDR3 region has the DNA TGTGCCAGCAGCGGATCATCCAGGACTACATACACCGGGGAGCTGTTTTTT. It is translated as CASSGSSRTTYTGELFF.

The chain has TRBV18 and TRBJ1-5, with D maybe TRBD1 (5 bases). Germline CDR1 is KGHSH and CDR2 is LQKENI. This CDR3 comprises 14 residues. V dropped 4 bases and J dropped 3 bases, with 10 bases sitting between them. This CDR3 is CASSLQGINQPQHF. In nucleotides, the CDR3 is TGTGCCAGCTCACTCCAGGGAATCAATCAGCCCCAGCATTTT.

This clone was seen only a few times. Other nucleotide sequences from this sample produce the same CDR3. V is TRBV7-2 and J is TRBJ2-3, with a tentative D call TRBD2 (5 bases). This CDR3 is built from 14 residues. The germline CDR1 and CDR2 sequences are SGHTA and FQGNSA. V lost 1 base, J lost 4 bases, and 9 bases lay in between. This CDR3 reads CASSLGGSADTQYF. CDR3 DNA sequence: TGTGCCAGCAGCTTAGGAGGGTCGGCAGATACGCAGTATTTT.

The V and J genes are TRBV19 and TRBJ2-7; 13 nucleotides align to TRBD2. Germline V gives CDR1 LNHDA, CDR2 SQIVND (reference sequence). V dropped 3 bases and J dropped 4; count of bases not matched to a gene: 6. CDR3 length equals 16 residues. Written as DNA, the CDR3 is TGTGCCAGTAGTATTGGAACTAGCGGGAGGGGATACGAGCAGTACTTC. It encodes CASSIGTSGRGYEQYF. Using reference TRBV19 and TRBJ2-7 for the parts outside the CDR3, the full variable domain is DGGITQSPKYLFRKEGQNVTLSCEQNLNHDAMYWYRQDPGQGLRLIYYSQIVNDFQKGDIAEGYSVSREKKESFPLTVTSAQKNPTAFYLCASSIGTSGRGYEQYFGPGTRLTVT.

This chain links TRBV6-1 with TRBJ1-2; D unclear. Germline V lookup: CDR1 MNHNS, CDR2 SASEGT. The CDR3 spans 11 residues. CDR3 region: CASTPGDGYTF. The DNA of the CDR3 is TGTGCTTCAACCCCCGGGGATGGCTACACCTTC.

The chain has TRBV25-1 and TRBJ1-3; weak D call: TRBD1 (5 bases). This CDR3 comprises 12 residues. Trimming took off 6 bases at V and 2 bases at J, with 5 bases between the two ends. Germline V gene lookup returns CDR1 MGHDK and CDR2 SYGVNS. CDR3 in DNA: TGTGCCAGCAGAGGGGCTGGAAACACCATATATTTT. It translates to CASRGAGNTIYF.

This clone was seen a handful of times. V is TRBV20-1 and J is TRBJ1-1; D is uncertain. The germline V and J ends were trimmed by 7 bases and 1 base, with 7 bases remaining between them. CDR3 length: 11 amino acids. Germline V gene lookup returns CDR1 DFQATT and CDR2 SNEGSKA (reference sequence). The CDR3 region is CSVRGNTEAFF. Here the CDR3 DNA reads TGCAGTGTCCGGGGGAACACTGAAGCTTTCTTT.

This clone was recorded a few times. The chain uses TRBV2 and TRBJ2-5; 8 bases fit TRBD2. V dropped 6 bases and J dropped 2; count of bases not matched to a gene: 5. The CDR3 is made up of 14 amino acids. Germline values: CDR1 SNHLY, CDR2 FYNNEI. CDR3 coding DNA: TGTGCCAGCAGGACGTCTAGCGGGCAAGAGACCCAGTACTTC. Translated: CASRTSSGQETQYF.

This chain joins TRBV27 and TRBJ2-1, with D maybe TRBD1 (6 bases). Trimming took 5 bases from V and 1 from J, leaving 18 bases between them. Germline lookup yields CDR1 MNHEY and CDR2 SMNVEV (reference sequence). The CDR3 covers 17 residues. The CDR3 sequence is CASSHYKQGASYNEQFF. In DNA form, the CDR3 reads TGTGCCAGCAGTCACTACAAACAGGGCGCATCCTACAATGAGCAGTTCTTC.

Regarding this clone: The same CDR3 also results from other DNA sequences found in this sample. The CDR3 sequence: CASSRTSGRYNEQFF. CDR3 DNA sequence: TGTGCCAGCAGCCGGACTAGCGGGAGATACAATGAGCAGTTCTTC. The chain combines TRBV7-2 with TRBJ2-1; 13 bases are shared with TRBD2. Germline values: CDR1 SGHTA, CDR2 FQGNSA. Trimming took 5 bases from V and 4 from J; bases not matched to a gene: 2. CDR3 length: 15 residues.

The chain uses TRBV11-2 and TRBJ2-7, with 7 bases lining up with TRBD1. Trimming removed 1 base from V and 2 bases from J; junction bases left unmatched: 5. Germline V gene data show CDR1 as SGHAT and CDR2 as FQNNGV. The CDR3 covers 15 residues. The CDR3 DNA sequence: TGTGCCAGCAGCTTAGGTACAGGGGACCCCTACGAGCAGTACTTC. This codes for CASSLGTGDPYEQYF.

This rearrangement joins TRBV19 to TRBJ1-1, with D unclear. The V gene lost 11 bases and the J gene lost 2 bases, with 15 bases spanning the gap. CDR3 size: 13 residues. Germline V gene sequence: CDR1 LNHDA, CDR2 SQIVND (reference sequence). CDR3 sequence reads: CASARSSNTEAFF. CDR3 coding DNA: TGTGCCTCCGCAAGGTCGTCTAACACTGAAGCTTTCTTT.

This clone was seen more than once but under ten times. The rearrangement links TRBV9 to TRBJ1-2; D unresolved. The CDR3 is 14 residues long. Germline V gives CDR1 SGDLS, CDR2 YYNGEE. V was clipped by 4 bases and J by 2 bases, with 12 bases between them. In nucleotides, the CDR3 is TGTGCCAGCAGCCTGTCCAGCGACAACTATGGCTACACCTTC. This codes for CASSLSSDNYGYTF. Filled out from reference TRBV9 and TRBJ1-2, the complete variable domain reads DSGVTQTPKHLITATGQRVTLRCSPRSGDLSVYWYQQSLDQGLQFLIQYYNGEERAKGNILERFSAQQFPDLHSELNLSSLELGDSALYFCASSLSSDNYGYTFGSGTRLTVV.